These 14 T cell receptor beta chains were all obtained from the same sample, sequenced in a study of blood T cell repertoires in COVID-19. Clones were sequenced by immunoSEQ multiplex PCR, and TCRdb holds only the in-frame ones, with some missing. The table lists 250,000 to 350,000 clones, 86% of them singletons. The sample consisted of peripheral blood. These receptors came from a woman in her 70s with COVID-19, enrolled during active disease.

The chain combines TRBV3-1 (or the pseudogene TRBV3-2) with TRBJ1-3; the D gene is possibly TRBD1 (6 bases). CDR1 is LGHDT and CDR2 is YNNKEL in the germline V gene (reference sequence). Trimming took off 0 bases at V and 5 bases at J, with 14 bases between the two ends. The CDR3 contains 16 residues. CDR3 protein: CASSQDWTVGRNTIYF. CDR3 coding DNA: TGTGCCAGCAGCCAAGACTGGACAGTGGGACGAAACACCATATATTTT.

The chain joins TRBV9 to TRBJ1-1; a possible D gene is TRBD1 (5 bases). CDR1 is SGDLS and CDR2 is YYNGEE in the germline V gene. The CDR3 extends over 15 amino acids. Trimming pared 2 bases from V and 4 bases from J, leaving 15 bases between. The CDR3 DNA follows: TGTGCCAGCAGCGTGGAAGGGGTCAGGGTCACTGAAGCTTTCTTT. Translating gives CASSVEGVRVTEAFF.

The gene calls are TRBV5-5 and TRBJ2-5; TRBD1 agrees at 7 bases. CDR1 is SGHKS and CDR2 is YYEKEE in the germline V gene (reference sequence). This CDR3 has 14 amino acids. V shed 0 bases and J 5 bases; nucleotides not matched to a gene: 4. The CDR3 loop reads CASSLAAGGETQYF. CDR3 coding DNA: TGTGCCAGCAGCTTGGCGGCAGGGGGTGAGACCCAGTACTTC.

The chain couples TRBV28 to TRBJ2-7; 11 bases agree with TRBD2. The germline V gene has CDR1 MDHEN and CDR2 SYDVKM. The CDR3 extends over 15 amino acids. V was clipped by 3 bases and J by 7 bases; unmatched bases: 8. The CDR3 DNA reads TGTGCCAGCAGTTTCTTAGCGGGGGGGCCGGGAGAGCAGTACTTC. It is translated as CASSFLAGGPGEQYF.

The chain recombines TRBV19 with TRBJ2-7; 9 bases align to TRBD2. V lost 1 base, J lost 2 bases, and 3 bases stayed unmatched. The CDR3 spans 15 residues. Germline V lookup: CDR1 LNHDA, CDR2 SQIVND (reference sequence). The CDR3 bases are TGTGCCAGTAGTATAGGACTAGCGGATACCTACGAGCAGTACTTC. Protein product: CASSIGLADTYEQYF.

V and J are TRBV11-1 and TRBJ2-3; D may be TRBD2 (5 bases). The germline V gene encodes CDR1 SGHAT and CDR2 FQDESV (reference sequence). The CDR3 loop spans 16 amino acids. Trimming cost V 6 bases and J 2 bases, with 18 bases left between them. The CDR3 DNA reads TGTGCCAGCAGTTATACACGACTAAGGGACACAGATACGCAGTATTTT. This encodes CASSYTRLRDTDTQYF.

This rearrangement joins TRBV28 to TRBJ1-3; no reliable D call. Germline CDR1 is MDHEN and CDR2 is SYDVKM. The CDR3 extends over 11 amino acids. Trimming removed 8 bases at V and 4 bases at J, with 6 bases between. CDR3 nucleotide sequence: TGTGCCAGCCTACGAGGAAACACCATATATTTT. Translated, it gives CASLRGNTIYF.

The V call is TRBV7-8, the J call TRBJ1-2; tentatively, D is TRBD1 (6 bases). Germline V lookup: CDR1 SGHVS, CDR2 FQNEAQ. The CDR3 loop spans 13 amino acids. The V and J ends lost 5 bases and 10 bases respectively, with 17 bases between them. The CDR3 region is CASSPDRFQVYTF. CDR3 DNA sequence: TGTGCCAGCAGCCCTGACAGGTTCCAAGTCTACACCTTC.

This sequence joins TRBV6-2 or TRBV6-3 and TRBJ1-3, with D uncertain. Looked up from germline, CDR1 is MNHEY and CDR2 is SVGEGT. V was shortened by 0 bases and J by 5 bases, with 11 bases between the two germline ends. This CDR3 has 15 residues. The CDR3, as DNA: TGTGCCAGCAGTTACTCTGTCGGAGGACGAAACACCATATATTTT. It specifies CASSYSVGGRNTIYF.

This clone appeared a single time. The chain links TRBV7-2 to TRBJ1-4; a weak D match, TRBD1 (6 bases). This CDR3 has 14 amino acids. V lost 4 bases, J lost 8 bases, and 14 bases lay in between. The germline V gene has CDR1 SGHTA and CDR2 FQGNSA. CDR3 sequence (DNA): TGTGCCAGCAGCTATTTTGGGCAGGGGGAAAAACTGTTTTTT. Its protein is CASSYFGQGEKLFF.

The rearrangement uses TRBV10-2 and TRBJ2-5; tentative D call: TRBD1 (6 bases). This CDR3 contains 14 residues. The V gene's germline CDR1 is WSHSY and CDR2 SAAADI. V was clipped by 2 bases and J by 7 bases, with 14 bases between them. CDR3 DNA sequence: TGCGCCAGCAGTGAGCCCCATACAGGGTGGACCCAGTACTTC. Translated, it gives CASSEPHTGWTQYF.

J is TRBJ1-2 and V is TRBV18, with D possibly matching TRBD1 (6 bases). The germline V gene encodes CDR1 KGHSH and CDR2 LQKENI. V was cut by 0 bases and J by 5 bases, with 13 bases left in between. The CDR3 totals 15 residues. The CDR3 loop is CASSPPDSTMYGYTF. DNA of the CDR3: TGTGCCAGCTCACCACCGGACAGCACCATGTATGGCTACACCTTC. Full variable domain (remainder filled in from reference TRBV18 and TRBJ1-2): NAGVMQNPRHLVRRRGQEARLRCSPMKGHSHVYWYRQLPEEGLKFMVYLQKENIIDESGMPKERFSAEFPKEGPSILRIQQVVRGDSAAYFCASSPPDSTMYGYTFGSGTRLTVV.

This chain uses TRBV20-1 with TRBJ1-5; 7 nucleotides agree with TRBD1. V dropped 3 bases and J dropped 5; count of bases not matched to a gene: 1. CDR3 length equals 12 residues. Germline CDR1 reads DFQATT; CDR2 reads SNEGSKA (reference sequence). The CDR3 loop reads CSASQGDQPQHF. CDR3 sequence (DNA): TGCAGTGCTAGTCAGGGGGATCAGCCCCAGCATTTT.

The chain recombines TRBV12-3 or TRBV12-4 with TRBJ1-4; D gene uncertain. This CDR3 spans 12 amino acids. V was cut by 4 bases and J by 13 bases, with 13 bases left in between. DNA for the CDR3: TGTGCCAGCAGTTACCTCCACTCATCACTGTTTTTT. This codes for CASSYLHSSLFF.